This T cell receptor beta chain was recorded in a study of long-term antiretroviral therapy in people with HIV. The study's findings and limits: Blood in the study was drawn between about 2003 and 2018, possibly under older ART regimens, which may be less effective than current ones.

A note on this clone: Its antigen is unidentified.

Samples were assayed with immunoSEQ v3.0 at survey level. Profiled with immunoSEQ multiplex PCR; TCRdb holds only in-frame clones, not every one. The profile shows roughly 14,000 clones, approximately 80% of them singletons. Germline V gives CDR1 MDHEN, CDR2 SYDVKM. V gave up 6 bases and J gave up 3 bases; unmatched junction bases: 10. The CDR3 sequence is 16 residues long. The sample consisted of unsorted PBMCs, taken 0.4 years after starting antiretroviral therapy. The gene calls are TRBV28 and TRBJ1-3; 8 bases fit TRBD1. The source of this sequence is a young man with HIV. The CDR3 spells CASSSGQGEFGNTIYF. DNA of the CDR3: TGTGCCAGCAGCTCAGGACAGGGAGAATTTGGAAACACCATATATTTT.